Following are 27 T cell receptor beta chains from one sample sequenced in a study of T cells expressing NK-cell markers. TCRdb reprocessed the 5' RACE reads and stores each CDR3 protein as one record, lacking DNA. The repertoire table contains 300,000 to 450,000 distinct CDR3 sequences. The sequenced material came from blood T cells: a sorted CD56 or NKG2C T cell subset, CD4+ or CD8+ T cells, or bulk PBMC T cells (not recorded which). The receptors shown here come from a man aged 18-75 years in good health.

The V and J genes are TRBV7-9 and TRBJ2-1; TCRdb gives TRBD2 as the D gene, but with no DNA this cannot be confirmed. The CDR3 spans 17 residues. CDR1 is SEHNR and CDR2 is FQNEAQ in the germline V gene (reference sequence). The CDR3 reads CASSSLAGGRSYNEQFF. The complete variable domain, with remaining parts taken from reference TRBV7-9 and TRBJ2-1, reads DTGVSQNPRHKITKRGQNVTFRCDPISEHNRLYWYRQTLGQGPEFLTYFQNEAQLEKSRLLSDRFSAERPKGSFSTLEIQRTEQGDSAMYLCASSSLAGGRSYNEQFFGPGTRLTVL.

The chain joins TRBV9 to TRBJ1-3; TCRdb gives TRBD1 as the D gene, but with no DNA this cannot be confirmed. This CDR3 comprises 15 residues. Looked up from germline, CDR1 is SGDLS and CDR2 is YYNGEE. The CDR3 loop is CAGRRQGASGNTIYF.

The chain couples TRBV7-2 to TRBJ2-1; TCRdb indicates TRBD1, and absent DNA this call remains unverified. This CDR3 contains 17 residues. From germline, CDR1 is SGHTA and CDR2 FQGNSA. The CDR3: CASSTRATGGPYNEQFF.

The chain is built from TRBV20-1 and TRBJ2-1; TCRdb returns TRBD2, unconfirmable since there is no DNA. CDR3 length equals 13 residues. From germline, CDR1 is DFQATT and CDR2 SNEGSKA (reference sequence). CDR3 residues: CSALGLQYNEQFF.

The rearrangement joins TRBV7-8 to TRBJ2-7. The CDR3 is made up of 14 amino acids. Germline V gene lookup returns CDR1 SGHVS and CDR2 FQNEAQ. The CDR3 loop is CASSIRQDLYEQYF.

V and J are TRBV11-2 and TRBJ2-1; TCRdb's D call of TRBD1 is untestable without DNA. The CDR3 runs 16 residues. CDR1 SGHAT and CDR2 FQNNGV come from the germline V gene. CDR3 in amino acids: CASSFGGVSLVYEQFF.

The J gene is TRBJ1-1, the V gene TRBV11-2. Germline loops: CDR1 SGHAT, CDR2 FQNNGV. The CDR3 extends over 14 amino acids. The CDR3 protein is CASSLRHLLAEAFF.

This chain uses TRBV6-1 with TRBJ1-5; TCRdb returns TRBD1, unconfirmable since there is no DNA. This CDR3 spans 14 amino acids. Germline CDR1 is MNHNS and CDR2 is SASEGT. The CDR3 sequence is CASRRGGGNQPQHF.

The rearrangement uses TRBV6-2 or TRBV6-3 and TRBJ2-7; lacking DNA, the TRBD1 call made by TCRdb goes unchecked. Germline CDR1 MNHEY, CDR2 SVGEGT. The CDR3 loop spans 16 amino acids. CDR3 amino acids: CASTTRSGTQTYEQYF.

CDR3 region: CASSYAGEIYNEQFF. V usage is TRBV6-5 and J usage is TRBJ2-1; TCRdb names TRBD1, which stays unverified in the absence of DNA. The length of the CDR3 is 15 residues. Germline assignment: CDR1 MNHEY and CDR2 SVGAGI.

The chain combines TRBV6-1 with TRBJ2-7; the TCRdb D gene call, TRBD1, has no DNA to confirm it. From germline, CDR1 is MNHNS and CDR2 SASEGT. CDR3 length: 17 residues. CDR3 protein: CASSDPQGQPAFYEQYF.

The chain joins TRBV4-2 to TRBJ2-3; TCRdb calls TRBD2, which cannot be checked without DNA. The germline V gene has CDR1 LGHNA and CDR2 YNFKEQ. CDR3 size: 16 residues. The CDR3 loop reads CASSQAGLAGQDTQYF.

The chain combines TRBV12-3 or TRBV12-4 with TRBJ1-5. This CDR3 region has 12 residues. The CDR3 reads CASTEGGSPQHF.

J is TRBJ1-5 and V is TRBV3-1; lacking DNA, the TRBD1 call made by TCRdb goes unchecked. CDR3 size: 15 residues. Germline CDR1 reads LGHDT; CDR2 reads YNNKEL (reference sequence). CDR3 amino acids: CASSQGQGRNQPQHF.

J is TRBJ2-3 and V is TRBV20-1; TCRdb indicates TRBD1, and absent DNA this call remains unverified. Germline CDR1 and CDR2: DFQATT and SNEGSKA (reference sequence). CDR3 size: 15 residues. This CDR3 reads CSFTAPPPSTDTQYF.

The gene calls are TRBV18 and TRBJ1-1; the D call from TCRdb, TRBD1, cannot be confirmed without DNA. The CDR3 runs 17 residues. CDR1 is KGHSH, CDR2 LQKENI, per germline. CDR3 sequence reads: CASSPRLQGGANTEAFF.

The CDR3 sequence: CAHEGGGTDTQYF. This chain connects TRBV28 to TRBJ2-3; TCRdb proposes TRBD1, but this gene call is untestable without DNA. The CDR3 covers 13 residues. The germline V gene has CDR1 MDHEN and CDR2 SYDVKM.

The J gene is TRBJ2-3, the V gene TRBV5-1; absent DNA, TCRdb's TRBD2 call cannot be checked. CDR1 is SGHRS, CDR2 YFSETQ, per germline. CDR3 length: 17 residues. This chain's CDR3 is CASSLARTSGLTDTQYF.

The chain employs TRBV11-3 and TRBJ1-2; absent DNA, TCRdb's TRBD1 call cannot be checked. The CDR3 totals 16 residues. The germline CDR1 and CDR2 sequences are SGHNT and YENEEA. The CDR3 loop is CASSQPPDRGRYGYTF.

This rearrangement joins TRBV14 to TRBJ1-2; the D call from TCRdb, TRBD1, cannot be confirmed without DNA. The CDR3 length is 15 residues. Germline loops: CDR1 SGHDN, CDR2 FVKESK. The CDR3 spells CASDRDRGSNYGYTF. Full variable domain (rest looked up from reference TRBV14 and TRBJ1-2): EAGVTQFPSHSVIEKGQTVTLRCDPISGHDNLYWYRRVMGKEIKFLLHFVKESKQDESGMPNNRFLAERTGGTYSTLKVQPAELEDSGVYFCASDRDRGSNYGYTFGSGTRLTVV.

The chain recombines TRBV5-4 with TRBJ2-1; TCRdb's D call, TRBD2, is unchecked because there is no DNA. Germline V gene sequence: CDR1 SGHNT, CDR2 YYREEE (reference sequence). The CDR3 is 16 residues long. The CDR3 spells CASKPTGTSGSGEQFF.

This chain connects TRBV4-1 to TRBJ2-1; TCRdb picks TRBD1, but there is no DNA to check that call. The CDR3 covers 16 residues. The V gene's germline CDR1 is MGHRA and CDR2 YSYEKL. The CDR3 spells CASSQFPGTANNEQFF.

The V gene is TRBV7-3, the J gene TRBJ2-3; TCRdb calls TRBD1, which cannot be checked without DNA. Germline V gene lookup returns CDR1 SGHTA and CDR2 FQGTGA. The CDR3 consists of 15 residues. The CDR3 loop reads CASSATGGPGDTQYF. Looking up the rest from reference TRBV7-3 and TRBJ2-3 gives the full variable domain: GAGVSQTPSNKVTEKGKYVELRCDPISGHTALYWYRQSLGQGPEFLIYFQGTGAADDSGLPNDRFFAVRPEGSVSTLKIQRTERGDSAVYLCASSATGGPGDTQYFGPGTRLTVL.

The chain couples TRBV4-2 to TRBJ2-3; the TCRdb call, TRBD2, lacks DNA for checking. CDR1 is LGHNA, CDR2 YNFKEQ, per germline. The CDR3 runs to 15 residues. The CDR3 region is CATSPSRGDTDTQYF.

This chain uses TRBV5-1 with TRBJ2-7; TCRdb names TRBD1, which stays unverified in the absence of DNA. Germline loops: CDR1 SGHRS, CDR2 YFSETQ. This CDR3 comprises 14 residues. This CDR3 is CASSFVQGFNEQYF.

The V gene is TRBV20-1, the J gene TRBJ2-3; TCRdb's D call, TRBD1, is unchecked because there is no DNA. This CDR3 region has 11 residues. CDR1 DFQATT and CDR2 SNEGSKA come from the germline V gene (reference sequence). The CDR3 loop reads CSGWDRLTQYF.

The chain couples TRBV5-1 to TRBJ1-1; TCRdb lists TRBD1, though no DNA is available to test this call. The CDR3 contains 15 residues. The V gene's germline CDR1 is SGHRS and CDR2 YFSETQ. The CDR3 reads CASSQNTGTGLEAFF. The whole variable domain, remainder taken from reference TRBV5-1 and TRBJ1-1, is KAGVTQTPRYLIKTRGQQVTLSCSPISGHRSVSWYQQTPGQGLQFLFEYFSETQRNKGNFPGRFSGRQFSNSRSEMNVSTLELGDSALYLCASSQNTGTGLEAFFGQGTRLTVV.